This TCR beta chain emerged from a study of shared clonotypes between healthy human individuals. Regarding this clone: Its matching antigen is unknown.

The CDR3 has 16 residues. The V end was cut by 5 bases, the J end by 7 bases, with 22 bases between. The germline V gene has CDR1 SGHVS and CDR2 FQNEAQ. Study-wide findings and caveats: Though the depth was large, rarefaction showed that sorted-subset sequencing was incomplete.

Produced via immunoSEQ multiplex PCR; TCRdb's table is partial and in-frame only. The table includes approximately 2,300,000 clones, 92% detected once. The clonotype was recovered from a young man in good health. Some clones in this sample may be carry-over from other donors' samples. The chain is built from TRBV7-8 and TRBJ2-3; D is perhaps TRBD2 (6 bases). The sequenced sample consisted of naive CD4+ T cells from PBMCs. Subset of the sample: CD45RA+ positively selected. Here the CDR3 reads CASSPPGRITGNTQYF. CDR3 sequence (DNA): TGTGCCAGCAGCCCCCCAGGGAGGATAACGGGAAATACGCAGTATTTT.